The 7 T cell receptor beta chains below were found in one sample sequenced in a study of metastatic and nonmetastatic thyroid tumors. TCRdb re-analyzed the PCR reads through MiXCR. The profile shows roughly 30,000 clones, more than 15% of them singletons. Patients had received no treatment of any kind before thyroid surgery. Sequencing used blood. Every receptor here comes from a female donor with papillary thyroid cancer or a benign thyroid nodule (not recorded which). Some clones in this sample may be carry-over from other donors' samples.

The table lists this clone with many counts. This rearrangement joins TRBV20-1 to TRBJ2-1; D unresolved. The CDR3 extends over 11 amino acids. Trimming took off 5 bases at V and 9 bases at J, with 11 bases between the two ends. Germline V lookup: CDR1 DFQATT, CDR2 SNEGSKA (reference sequence). The CDR3 DNA is TGCAGTGCTCCGCGGCTAGTTGAGCAGTTCTTC. This encodes CSAPRLVEQFF.

This clone was picked up many times. V gene TRBV27 combines with J gene TRBJ2-1, with TRBD2 matching over 8 bases. Germline CDR1 and CDR2: MNHEY and SMNVEV (reference sequence). The length of the CDR3 is 15 residues. V lost 4 bases and J lost 10; bases outside the gene matches: 12. CDR3 residues: CASSSPGLEVREQFF. CDR3 in DNA: TGTGCCAGCAGTTCCCCGGGACTAGAGGTTCGGGAGCAGTTCTTC.

This clone has at least ten counts. The V call is TRBV13, the J call TRBJ2-2; D remains unclear. The CDR3 runs to 12 residues. Per the germline V gene, CDR1 is PRHDT and CDR2 is FYEKMQ (reference sequence). V lost 4 bases to trimming and J lost 4 bases, with 4 bases between them. The CDR3 sequence: CASSSITGELFF. CDR3 sequence (DNA): TGTGCCAGCAGCTCAATCACCGGGGAGCTGTTTTTT.

This clone was picked up many times. V is TRBV7-2 and J is TRBJ2-4, with D unresolved. This CDR3 has 14 amino acids. Trimming pared 2 bases from V and 7 bases from J, leaving 12 bases between. The V gene's germline CDR1 is SGHTA and CDR2 FQGNSA. In DNA, the CDR3 is TGTGCCAGCAGCTTACGAAGGGCGATGAACATTCAGTACTTC. Encoded protein: CASSLRRAMNIQYF.

This clone came up many times. The chain carries TRBV12-3 or TRBV12-4 and TRBJ2-3; 14 bases match TRBD2. The CDR3 loop spans 18 amino acids. With V trimmed by 8 bases and J by 0 bases, 10 bases remained unmatched. This CDR3 reads CASRPGLAGEGSTDTQYF. Written as DNA, the CDR3 is TGTGCCAGCCGCCCGGGACTAGCGGGAGAGGGGAGCACAGATACGCAGTATTTT.

This clone appeared many times. CDR3 region: CASSVYRGRRAFF. CDR3 sequence (DNA): TGTGCCAGCAGTGTTTACAGGGGGCGCAGGGCTTTCTTT. The chain joins TRBV12-3 or TRBV12-4 to TRBJ1-1, with 9 nucleotides matching TRBD1. The V gene end was trimmed by 5 bases and the J gene end by 11 bases; junction bases not matched to a gene: 9. The CDR3 contains 13 residues.

This clone showed up many times. V is TRBV9 and J is TRBJ2-7; the match to TRBD2 covers 10 bases. Germline V gene lookup returns CDR1 SGDLS and CDR2 YYNGEE. J gave up 2 bases and V 0 bases, and 11 bases lay outside the gene matches. The CDR3 contains 18 residues. The CDR3 nucleotides read TGTGCCAGCAGCGTAGACGGTAGGGGCCTAGCGGGGGCCTACGAGCAGTACTTC. Residues: CASSVDGRGLAGAYEQYF.